A single sample is the source of the 23 T cell receptor beta chains below, sequenced in a study of cytomegalovirus exposure and HLA in healthy donors. 13 Jbeta primers and 60 Vbeta primers were used for the PCR. Sequencing was performed with immunoSEQ multiplex PCR; in TCRdb, only in-frame clones are kept and a portion is missing. Of 200,000 to 250,000 clones listed, about 80% were seen once; the top ten hold roughly 0.6%. Source material: PBMCs. The receptors were gathered from a man aged 18 to 29 in good health and CMV-seronegative.

The rearrangement joins TRBV2 to TRBJ2-5; D is undetermined. The CDR3 runs 13 residues. Trimming left V 5 bases short and J 2 bases short, with 9 bases between. Germline V gives CDR1 SNHLY, CDR2 FYNNEI. The CDR3 bases are TGTGCCAGCAGTCGCGCCATGCAAGAGACCCAGTACTTC. Amino acids: CASSRAMQETQYF.

V usage is TRBV27 and J usage is TRBJ2-7; D is uncertain. The CDR3 totals 12 residues. The germline gives CDR1 MNHEY, CDR2 SMNVEV (reference sequence). Trimming stripped 5 bases from V and 4 bases from J, with 9 bases between. CDR3 nucleotide sequence: TGTGCCAGCAGTCTACGCCGGTACGAGCAGTACTTC. Translated: CASSLRRYEQYF.

V is TRBV15 and J is TRBJ1-1, with 7 bases that match TRBD1. CDR3 length equals 14 residues. Germline V CDR1 and CDR2: LNHNV, YYDKDF (reference sequence). V lost 3 bases, J lost 11 bases, and 12 bases stayed unmatched. The CDR3 coding sequence is TGTGCCACCAGCAGCCCCACAGGGGCGGAGAACGCTTTCTTT. Translating gives CATSSPTGAENAFF.

This rearrangement joins TRBV5-1 to TRBJ2-2; 7 bases line up with TRBD1. This CDR3 is built from 15 residues. V dropped 0 bases and J dropped 4; count of bases not matched to a gene: 3. Per germline, CDR1 SGHRS and CDR2 YFSETQ. The CDR3 nucleotides are TGCGCCAGCAGCTTGGCGCCAGGGGGCACCGGGGAGCTGTTTTTT. Protein sequence: CASSLAPGGTGELFF.

V is TRBV2 and J is TRBJ2-5; TRBD2 aligns across 9 bases. This CDR3 contains 16 residues. CDR1 is SNHLY, CDR2 FYNNEI, per germline. The V segment lost 8 bases and the J segment 1 base; nucleotides outside the gene matches: 11. CDR3 sequence reads: CASGLGREGLQETQYF. Written as DNA, the CDR3 is TGTGCCAGCGGGTTGGGGCGGGAGGGCCTCCAAGAGACCCAGTACTTC. The full variable domain, its missing parts supplied by reference TRBV2 and TRBJ2-5, is EPEVTQTPSHQVTQMGQEVILRCVPISNHLYFYWYRQILGQKVEFLVSFYNNEISEKSEIFDDQFSVERPDGSNFTLKIRSTKLEDSAMYFCASGLGREGLQETQYFGPGTRLLVL.

The chain combines TRBV28 with TRBJ2-3; 9 nucleotides align to TRBD2. The CDR3 is 18 residues long. Germline V gives CDR1 MDHEN, CDR2 SYDVKM. V was pared by 1 base and J by 2 bases, with 10 bases of the junction left unmatched. The CDR3, as DNA: TGTGCCAGCAGTTTATATCCCTACCTAGCGGGGCACACAGATACGCAGTATTTT. Translating gives CASSLYPYLAGHTDTQYF.

The gene calls are TRBV6-6 and TRBJ2-7; possible D gene TRBD2, 5 bases. Trimming cost V 7 bases and J 3 bases, with 10 bases left between them. Germline CDR1 reads MNHNY; CDR2 reads SVGAGI (reference sequence). This CDR3 spans 12 amino acids. As DNA, the CDR3 is TGTGCCAGCACGGGAATCAACTACGAGCAGTACTTC. This gives the protein CASTGINYEQYF.

This rearrangement joins TRBV5-1 to TRBJ1-5; 8 bases agree with TRBD1. The V and J ends lost 0 bases and 2 bases, in that order; junction bases with no gene match: 7. Germline CDR1 SGHRS, CDR2 YFSETQ. This CDR3 is built from 17 residues. The CDR3 loop reads CASSLGDRQNGNQPQHF. The DNA of the CDR3 is TGCGCCAGCAGCTTGGGGGACAGGCAGAACGGCAATCAGCCCCAGCATTTT.

This rearrangement joins TRBV6-6 to TRBJ2-7; D possibly corresponds to TRBD1 (5 bases). Trimming removed 6 bases at V and 1 base at J, with 13 bases between. This CDR3 has 14 amino acids. Germline V lookup: CDR1 MNHNY, CDR2 SVGAGI (reference sequence). In DNA form, the CDR3 reads TGTGCCAGCAGGCGAGAGACAGATTCCTACGAGCAGTACTTC. Translated, it gives CASRRETDSYEQYF.

The chain joins TRBV27 to TRBJ2-7; the match to TRBD2 covers 8 bases. Germline V gives CDR1 MNHEY, CDR2 SMNVEV (reference sequence). The CDR3 runs to 16 residues. Losses at the gene ends were 5 bases for V and 0 bases for J; bases not matched to a gene: 9. Written as DNA, the CDR3 is TGTGCCAGCAGTCCGCAGGGACTAGTTAGCTCCTACGAGCAGTACTTC. Translation gives CASSPQGLVSSYEQYF.

This clone is a singleton in its sample. This sequence joins TRBV30 and TRBJ1-5; D remains ambiguous. Per germline, CDR1 GTSNPN and CDR2 SVGIG (reference sequence). Trimming removed 0 bases at V and 0 bases at J, with 6 bases between. The CDR3 covers 14 residues. In DNA form, the CDR3 reads TGTGCCTGGAGTGTACACCGTAGCAATCAGCCCCAGCATTTT. It specifies CAWSVHRSNQPQHF.

This clone was recorded a few times. The chain's CDR3 is CASSLHGRNSYEQYF. DNA for the CDR3: TGCGCCAGCAGCTTGCACGGGAGGAACTCCTACGAGCAGTACTTC. The chain joins TRBV5-1 to TRBJ2-7, with 7 positions matching TRBD2. The CDR3 sequence is 15 residues long. J lost 0 bases, V lost 1 base, and 4 bases had no gene match. CDR1 and CDR2 from the germline V gene are SGHRS and YFSETQ. Based on the CDR3 plus reference TRBV5-1 and TRBJ2-7, the full variable domain is KAGVTQTPRYLIKTRGQQVTLSCSPISGHRSVSWYQQTPGQGLQFLFEYFSETQRNKGNFPGRFSGRQFSNSRSEMNVSTLELGDSALYLCASSLHGRNSYEQYFGPGTRLTVT.

This clone was seen only once. This chain's CDR3 is CASRPDRFSYNEQFF. CDR3 bases: TGTGCCAGCAGACCTGACAGGTTCTCCTACAATGAGCAGTTCTTC. The chain recombines TRBV5-4 with TRBJ2-1; the D gene is possibly TRBD1 (6 bases). The CDR3 spans 15 residues. Trimming removed 5 bases at V and 0 bases at J, with 12 bases between. The germline CDR1 and CDR2 sequences are SGHNT and YYREEE (reference sequence). The variable domain in full, with the rest retrieved from reference TRBV5-4 and TRBJ2-1, is ETGVTQSPTHLIKTRGQQVTLRCSSQSGHNTVSWYQQALGQGPQFIFQYYREEENGRGNFPPRFSGLQFPNYSSELNVNALELDDSALYLCASRPDRFSYNEQFFGPGTRLTVL.

The V gene is TRBV11-3, the J gene TRBJ1-1; D is uncertain. The V gene's germline CDR1 is SGHNT and CDR2 YENEEA. Trimming pared 4 bases from V and 0 bases from J, leaving 6 bases between. CDR3 length equals 13 residues. CDR3 protein: CASSYSLNTEAFF. CDR3 sequence (DNA): TGTGCCAGCAGCTATAGCTTGAACACTGAAGCTTTCTTT.

The chain combines TRBV2 with TRBJ2-5, with D maybe TRBD2 (6 bases). The DNA end is a closer match to TRBJ2-7, so the J assignment may be wrong. The CDR3 is 14 amino acids. Germline V gene lookup returns CDR1 SNHLY and CDR2 FYNNEI. CDR3: CASNPSAGKNEQYF. For the CDR3, the DNA is TGTGCCAGCAACCCGTCGGCGGGAAAAAACGAGCAGTACTTC.

V is TRBV2 and J is TRBJ2-3, with D tentatively TRBD2 (6 bases). Trimming took off 6 bases at V and 1 base at J, with 14 bases between the two ends. The CDR3 has 15 residues. Germline V CDR1 and CDR2: SNHLY, FYNNEI. This CDR3 reads CASRKLAQGTDTQYF. CDR3 coding DNA: TGTGCCAGCAGGAAACTAGCCCAAGGCACAGATACGCAGTATTTT.

This rearrangement joins TRBV6-6 to TRBJ1-4, with D uncertain. The germline V and J ends were trimmed by 7 bases and 0 bases, with 9 bases remaining between them. The CDR3 consists of 14 residues. The germline V gene has CDR1 MNHNY and CDR2 SVGAGI (reference sequence). CDR3 DNA: TGTGCCAGCAAATACACCGCAACTAATGAAAAACTGTTTTTT. Amino acids: CASKYTATNEKLFF.

This clone was seen only a few times. One end of the junction is discordant with germline, which a read error may explain. The genes are TRBV7-9 and TRBJ2-5, with TRBD2 identical over 8 bases. CDR1 is SEHNR and CDR2 is FQNEAQ in the germline V gene (reference sequence). This CDR3 region has 14 residues. The CDR3 region is CSSSLGLAAETQYF. The CDR3 coding sequence is TGTTCCAGCAGCTTAGGACTAGCTGCCGAGACCCAGTACTTC.

V usage is TRBV7-2 and J usage is TRBJ1-2, with D hard to call. Germline V lookup: CDR1 SGHTA, CDR2 FQGNSA. There are 13 residues in the CDR3. V lost 2 bases and J 4 bases, leaving 8 bases between the germline ends. The CDR3 loop reads CASSLSGSYGYTF. DNA of the CDR3: TGTGCCAGCAGCTTATCGGGGAGCTATGGCTACACCTTC.

The CDR3 nucleotides are TGTGCCATCAGTGGTACTAGCAGTGTCCATACGCAGTATTTT. It encodes CAISGTSSVHTQYF. The rearrangement joins TRBV10-3 to TRBJ2-3; possibly TRBD2 for D (6 bases). The CDR3 consists of 14 residues. V was cut by 4 bases and J by 7 bases, with 15 bases left in between. Germline V gene lookup returns CDR1 ENHRY and CDR2 SYGVKD.

This chain uses TRBV5-1 with TRBJ2-3; the D gene is possibly TRBD1 (5 bases). V lost 0 bases, J lost 0 bases, and 8 bases lay in between. The CDR3 totals 15 residues. CDR1 is SGHRS, CDR2 YFSETQ, per germline. The CDR3 reads CASSLVQGSTDTQYF. The CDR3 region has the DNA TGCGCCAGCAGCTTGGTTCAGGGTAGCACAGATACGCAGTATTTT.

The genes are TRBV19 and TRBJ1-2, with a tentative D call TRBD1 (6 bases). Germline loops: CDR1 LNHDA, CDR2 SQIVND (reference sequence). V was shortened by 9 bases and J by 8 bases, with 22 bases between the two germline ends. The CDR3 extends over 14 amino acids. In DNA form, the CDR3 reads TGTGCCAGCGCCCCACAGGGTACCTTGGGAGGCTACACCTTC. Its translation: CASAPQGTLGGYTF.

This chain joins TRBV19 and TRBJ2-1; 13 bases match TRBD2. Unmatched junction bases numbered 4, after V lost 5 bases and J lost 9 bases. The CDR3 runs 14 residues. Germline CDR1 is LNHDA and CDR2 is SQIVND (reference sequence). The CDR3 loop reads CASSWTSGGSEQFF. CDR3 nucleotides: TGTGCCAGTAGTTGGACTAGCGGGGGCAGTGAGCAGTTCTTC. Supplemented by reference TRBV19 and TRBJ2-1, the full variable domain reads DGGITQSPKYLFRKEGQNVTLSCEQNLNHDAMYWYRQDPGQGLRLIYYSQIVNDFQKGDIAEGYSVSREKKESFPLTVTSAQKNPTAFYLCASSWTSGGSEQFFGPGTRLTVL.